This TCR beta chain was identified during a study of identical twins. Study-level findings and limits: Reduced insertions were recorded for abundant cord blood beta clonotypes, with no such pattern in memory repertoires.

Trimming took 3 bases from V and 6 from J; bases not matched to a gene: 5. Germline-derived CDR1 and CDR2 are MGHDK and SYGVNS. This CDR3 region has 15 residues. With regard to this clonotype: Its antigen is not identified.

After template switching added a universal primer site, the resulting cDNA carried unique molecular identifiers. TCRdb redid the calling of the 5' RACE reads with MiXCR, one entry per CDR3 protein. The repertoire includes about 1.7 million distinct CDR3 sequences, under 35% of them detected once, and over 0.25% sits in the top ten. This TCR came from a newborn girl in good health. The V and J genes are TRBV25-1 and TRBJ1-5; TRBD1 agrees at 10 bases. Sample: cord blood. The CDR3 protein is CASSEPGTGAQPQHF. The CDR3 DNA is TGTGCCAGCAGTGAGCCAGGGACAGGGGCTCAGCCCCAGCATTTT.